Detailed here is one TCR beta chain. In the study's own analysis: Amplification of reference gene primers was used by the study to estimate nucleated cell counts. The assay was immunoSEQ multiplex PCR, and TCRdb's table has in-frame clones only and misses some. The DNA was the basis for D and trimming; V, J and clone size are from that table. The data show 20,000 to 25,000 clones, around 81% seen once. These data belong to a study of blood T cell repertoires in COVID-19. Whole-study context: Whether acute or convalescent, the COVID-19 samples came from the United States, Italy and Spain. T cells, B-cell-depleted T cells, or PBMCs provided the cDNA or gDNA that served as material.

The TCR sequence derives from a man in his sixties with active COVID-19. Sequenced input: peripheral blood.

The CDR3 loop is CAISTGLAGGTRTGELFF. Here the CDR3 DNA reads TGTGCCATCAGTACCGGACTAGCGGGAGGAACGAGGACCGGGGAGCTGTTTTTT. The chain carries TRBV10-3 and TRBJ2-2; 14 bases match TRBD2. The J segment lost 5 bases and the V segment lost 5 bases, leaving 10 bases of the junction unmatched. This CDR3 comprises 18 residues. Germline CDR1 and CDR2: ENHRY and SYGVKD.